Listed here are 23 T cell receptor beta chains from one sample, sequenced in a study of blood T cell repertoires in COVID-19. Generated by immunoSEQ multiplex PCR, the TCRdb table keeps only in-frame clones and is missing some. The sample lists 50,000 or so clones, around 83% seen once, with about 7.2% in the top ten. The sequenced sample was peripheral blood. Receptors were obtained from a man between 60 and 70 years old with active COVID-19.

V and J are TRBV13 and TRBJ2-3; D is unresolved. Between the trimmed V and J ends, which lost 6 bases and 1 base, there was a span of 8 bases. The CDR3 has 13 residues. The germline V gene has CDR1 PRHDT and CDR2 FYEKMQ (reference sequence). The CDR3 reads CASRAGGTDTQYF. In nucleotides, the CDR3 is TGTGCCAGCAGAGCAGGCGGCACAGATACGCAGTATTTT.

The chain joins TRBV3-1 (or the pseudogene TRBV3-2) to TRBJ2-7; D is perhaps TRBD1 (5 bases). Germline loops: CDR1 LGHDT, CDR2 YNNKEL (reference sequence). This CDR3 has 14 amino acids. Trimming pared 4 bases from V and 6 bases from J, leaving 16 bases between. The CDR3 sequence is CASSLTQGAREQYF. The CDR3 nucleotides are TGTGCCAGCAGCCTCACCCAAGGGGCCCGCGAGCAGTACTTC.

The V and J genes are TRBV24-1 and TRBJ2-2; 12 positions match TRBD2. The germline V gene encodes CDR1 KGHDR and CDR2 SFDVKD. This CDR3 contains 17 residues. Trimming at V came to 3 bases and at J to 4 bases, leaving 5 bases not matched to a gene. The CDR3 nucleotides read TGTGCCACCAGTGATATCCTAGCGGGGGGGCCCACCGGGGAGCTGTTTTTT. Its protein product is CATSDILAGGPTGELFF.

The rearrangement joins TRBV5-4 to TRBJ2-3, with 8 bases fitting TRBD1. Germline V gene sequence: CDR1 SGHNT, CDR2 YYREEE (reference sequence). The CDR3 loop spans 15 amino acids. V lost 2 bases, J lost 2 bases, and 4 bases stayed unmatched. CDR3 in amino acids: CASSLGQGYTDTQYF. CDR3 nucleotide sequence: TGTGCCAGCAGCTTAGGACAGGGATACACAGATACGCAGTATTTT.

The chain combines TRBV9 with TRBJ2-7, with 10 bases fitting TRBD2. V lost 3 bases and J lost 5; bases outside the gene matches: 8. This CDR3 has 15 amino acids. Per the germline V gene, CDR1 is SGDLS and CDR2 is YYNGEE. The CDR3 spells CASSARGTSVHEQYF. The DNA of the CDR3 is TGTGCCAGCAGCGCCCGAGGGACTAGCGTTCACGAGCAGTACTTC.

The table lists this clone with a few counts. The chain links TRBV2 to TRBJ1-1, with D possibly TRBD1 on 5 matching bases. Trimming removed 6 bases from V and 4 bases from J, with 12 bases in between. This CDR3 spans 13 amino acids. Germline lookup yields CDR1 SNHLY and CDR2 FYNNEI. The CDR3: CASRRSGLTEAFF. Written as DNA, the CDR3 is TGTGCCAGCAGACGTTCGGGACTCACTGAAGCTTTCTTT. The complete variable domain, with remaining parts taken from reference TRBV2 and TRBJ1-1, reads EPEVTQTPSHQVTQMGQEVILRCVPISNHLYFYWYRQILGQKVEFLVSFYNNEISEKSEIFDDQFSVERPDGSNFTLKIRSTKLEDSAMYFCASRRSGLTEAFFGQGTRLTVV.

Written as DNA, the CDR3 is TGCGCCAGCAGCTTCGACCCTCAGGGGGCCAAAAACATTCAGTACTTC. Translated, it gives CASSFDPQGAKNIQYF. The chain employs TRBV5-1 and TRBJ2-4; TRBD1 is a possible D gene (6 bases). V shed 2 bases and J shed 1 base, with 13 bases lying between them. CDR1 and CDR2 from the germline V gene are SGHRS and YFSETQ. The length of the CDR3 is 16 residues.

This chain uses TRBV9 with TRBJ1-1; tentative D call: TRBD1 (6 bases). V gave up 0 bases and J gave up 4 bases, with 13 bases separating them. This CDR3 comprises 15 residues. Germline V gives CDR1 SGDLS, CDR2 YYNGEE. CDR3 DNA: TGTGCCAGCAGCGTAGGTGCAGGGGCGGTCACTGAAGCTTTCTTT. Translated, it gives CASSVGAGAVTEAFF.

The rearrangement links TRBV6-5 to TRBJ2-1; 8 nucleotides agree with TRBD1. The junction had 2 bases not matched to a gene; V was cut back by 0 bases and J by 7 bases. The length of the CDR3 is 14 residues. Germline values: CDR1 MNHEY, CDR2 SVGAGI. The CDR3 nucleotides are TGTGCCAGCAGTTACTCCCGGACAGGGAATGAGCAGTTCTTC. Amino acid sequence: CASSYSRTGNEQFF.

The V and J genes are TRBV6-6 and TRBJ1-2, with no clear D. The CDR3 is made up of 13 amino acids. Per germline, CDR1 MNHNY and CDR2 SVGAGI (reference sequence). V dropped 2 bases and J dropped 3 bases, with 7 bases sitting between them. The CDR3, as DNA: TGTGCCAGCAGTTACGGGCAGTACTATGGCTACACCTTC. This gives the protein CASSYGQYYGYTF.

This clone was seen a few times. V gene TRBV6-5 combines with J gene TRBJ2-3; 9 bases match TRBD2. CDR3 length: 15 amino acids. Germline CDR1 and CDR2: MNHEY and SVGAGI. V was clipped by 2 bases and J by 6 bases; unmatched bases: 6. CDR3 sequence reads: CASSYARGGRDTQYF. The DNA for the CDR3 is TGTGCCAGCAGTTACGCGCGGGGGGGTAGGGATACGCAGTATTTT.

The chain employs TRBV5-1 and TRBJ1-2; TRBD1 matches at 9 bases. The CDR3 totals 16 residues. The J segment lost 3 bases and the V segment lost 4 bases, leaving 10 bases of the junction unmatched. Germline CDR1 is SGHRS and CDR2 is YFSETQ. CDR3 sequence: CASSLGTGRNYYGYTF. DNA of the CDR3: TGCGCCAGCAGCCTCGGGACAGGGCGGAATTACTATGGCTACACCTTC.

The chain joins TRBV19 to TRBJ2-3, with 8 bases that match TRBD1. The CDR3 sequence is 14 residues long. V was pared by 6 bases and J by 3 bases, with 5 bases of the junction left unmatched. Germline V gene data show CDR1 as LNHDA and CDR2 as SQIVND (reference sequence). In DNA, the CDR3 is TGTGCCAGTAGCGACCACAGGGGGACAGATACGCAGTATTTT. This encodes CASSDHRGTDTQYF.

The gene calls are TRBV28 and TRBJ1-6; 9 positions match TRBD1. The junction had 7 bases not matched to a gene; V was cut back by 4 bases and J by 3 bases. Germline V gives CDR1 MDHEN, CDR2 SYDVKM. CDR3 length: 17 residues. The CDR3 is CASSSLGQGLYNSPLHF. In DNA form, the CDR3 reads TGTGCCAGCAGTTCCCTCGGACAGGGGCTCTATAATTCACCCCTCCACTTT.

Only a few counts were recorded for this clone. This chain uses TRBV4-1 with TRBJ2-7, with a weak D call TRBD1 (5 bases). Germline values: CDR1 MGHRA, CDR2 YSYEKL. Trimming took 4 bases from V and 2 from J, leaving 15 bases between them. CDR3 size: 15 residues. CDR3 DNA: TGCGCCAGCAGCCTTTCCACCCAGGGCGCCTACGAGCAGTACTTC. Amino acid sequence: CASSLSTQGAYEQYF.

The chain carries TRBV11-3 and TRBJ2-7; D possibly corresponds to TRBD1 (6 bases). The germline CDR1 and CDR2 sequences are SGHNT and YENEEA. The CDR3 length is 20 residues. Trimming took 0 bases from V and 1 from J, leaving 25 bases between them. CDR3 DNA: TGTGCCAGCAGCTTAGACCCCTGGGACCAATCGGAGAGGGGGTCCTACGAGCAGTACTTC. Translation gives CASSLDPWDQSERGSYEQYF.

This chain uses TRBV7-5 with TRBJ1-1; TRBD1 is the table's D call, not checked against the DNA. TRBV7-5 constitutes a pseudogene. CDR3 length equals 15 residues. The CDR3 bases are TGTGTCAGAAGCTTAGGGGCCCCCCTGAACACTGAAGCTTTCTTT. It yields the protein CVRSLGAPLNTEAFF.

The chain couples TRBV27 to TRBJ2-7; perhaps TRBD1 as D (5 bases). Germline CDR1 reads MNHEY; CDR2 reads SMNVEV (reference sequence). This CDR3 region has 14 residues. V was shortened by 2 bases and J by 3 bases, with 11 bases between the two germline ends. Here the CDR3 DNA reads TGTGCCAGCAGTTTAACCGGACACCTCTACGAGCAGTACTTC. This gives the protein CASSLTGHLYEQYF.

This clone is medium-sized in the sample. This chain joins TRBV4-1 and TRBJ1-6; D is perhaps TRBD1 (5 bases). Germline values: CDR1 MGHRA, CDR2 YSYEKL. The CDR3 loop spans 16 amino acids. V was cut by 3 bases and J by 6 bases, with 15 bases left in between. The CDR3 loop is CASSHPASGPNSPLHF. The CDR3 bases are TGCGCCAGCAGCCACCCCGCCTCAGGGCCTAATTCACCCCTCCACTTT.

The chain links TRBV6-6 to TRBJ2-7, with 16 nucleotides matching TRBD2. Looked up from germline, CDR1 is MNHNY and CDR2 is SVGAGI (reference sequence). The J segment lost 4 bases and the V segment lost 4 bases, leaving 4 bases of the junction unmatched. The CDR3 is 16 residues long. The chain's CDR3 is CASSSPGLAGGYEQYF. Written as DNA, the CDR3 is TGTGCCAGCAGTTCGCCGGGACTAGCGGGAGGGTACGAGCAGTACTTC.

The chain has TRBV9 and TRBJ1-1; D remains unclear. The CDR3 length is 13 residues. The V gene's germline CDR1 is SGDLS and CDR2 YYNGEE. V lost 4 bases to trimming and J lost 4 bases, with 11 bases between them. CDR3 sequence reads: CASSPEGSTEAFF. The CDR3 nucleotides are TGTGCCAGCAGCCCCGAGGGTAGCACTGAAGCTTTCTTT.

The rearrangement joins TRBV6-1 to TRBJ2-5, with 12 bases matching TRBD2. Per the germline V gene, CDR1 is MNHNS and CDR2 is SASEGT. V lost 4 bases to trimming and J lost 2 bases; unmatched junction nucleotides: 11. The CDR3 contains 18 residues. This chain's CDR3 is CASSATRLGTSGQETQYF. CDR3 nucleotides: TGTGCCAGCAGTGCAACCCGCCTTGGGACTAGCGGGCAAGAGACCCAGTACTTC.

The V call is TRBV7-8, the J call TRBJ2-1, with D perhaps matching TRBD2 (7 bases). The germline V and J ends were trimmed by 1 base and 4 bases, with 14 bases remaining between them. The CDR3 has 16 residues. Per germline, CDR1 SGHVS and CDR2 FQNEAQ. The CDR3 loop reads CASSLGGRGPYNEQFF. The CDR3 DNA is TGTGCCAGCAGCTTAGGGGGGCGGGGGCCGTACAATGAGCAGTTCTTC.